One sample yielded the 27 T cell receptor beta chains listed below, sequenced in a study of early T cells in non-severe SARS-CoV-2 infection. TCRdb reprocessed the 5' RACE reads via MiXCR and lists one record per CDR3 protein. Among just under 65,000 distinct CDR3 sequences listed, 4.5% to 7.5% were seen once. Sample: whole blood, taken at baseline. Receptors were obtained from an adult who was a healthcare worker with PCR-confirmed SARS-CoV-2 infection or an uninfected control (not recorded which).

The V and J genes are TRBV5-4 and TRBJ1-4, with TRBD1 matching over 11 bases. The CDR3 runs 15 residues. V trimming: 2 bases; J trimming: 7 bases; junction bases outside the gene matches: 4. Germline V CDR1 and CDR2: SGHNT, YYREEE (reference sequence). This chain's CDR3 is CASSFLDRGREKLFF. DNA of the CDR3: TGTGCCAGCAGCTTTTTGGACAGGGGGCGTGAAAAACTGTTTTTT.

The table lists this clonotype with many counts. The genes are TRBV20-1 and TRBJ2-3; D is unclear. The CDR3 consists of 15 residues. Germline V gene data show CDR1 as DFQATT and CDR2 as SNEGSKA (reference sequence). Between the trimmed V and J ends, which lost 2 bases and 1 base, there was a span of 13 bases. The CDR3 bases are TGCAGTGCTAGACCCCTCGGTCGTGGCACAGATACGCAGTATTTT. Translated, it gives CSARPLGRGTDTQYF.

Ten or more counts support this clonotype. The J gene is TRBJ2-1, the V gene TRBV30; TRBD2 is a possible D gene (6 bases). The CDR3 totals 13 residues. Germline values: CDR1 GTSNPN, CDR2 SVGIG (reference sequence). Trimming shortened V by 1 base and J by 7 bases, and 11 bases separated the two germline ends. CDR3 coding DNA: TGTGCCTGGAGTGGGGACTGGGGGAATGAGCAGTTCTTC. Its protein product is CAWSGDWGNEQFF.

In this sample, this clonotype turned up many times. The rearrangement joins TRBV20-1 to TRBJ2-7; 10 bases map to TRBD1. Germline V gives CDR1 DFQATT, CDR2 SNEGSKA (reference sequence). The CDR3 totals 13 residues. The V segment lost 8 bases and the J segment 5 bases; nucleotides outside the gene matches: 9. The CDR3 spells CSCAGTGVHEQYF. The DNA for the CDR3 is TGCAGTTGTGCCGGGACAGGGGTGCACGAGCAGTACTTC.

This clonotype was seen a handful of times. This rearrangement joins TRBV6-5 to TRBJ1-1; possibly TRBD1 for D (6 bases). The V end was cut by 2 bases, the J end by 6 bases, with 13 bases between. This CDR3 comprises 14 residues. CDR1 MNHEY and CDR2 SVGAGI come from the germline V gene. The CDR3 loop reads CASSYQGRDSEAFF. The CDR3 DNA is TGTGCCAGCAGTTACCAGGGGCGAGACTCTGAAGCTTTCTTT.

The sample holds many counts of this clonotype. The chain combines TRBV9 with TRBJ2-1; perhaps D is TRBD1 or TRBD2 (5 bases each). CDR1 and CDR2 (germline): SGDLS, YYNGEE. Trimming shortened V by 0 bases and J by 7 bases, and 14 bases separated the two germline ends. The CDR3 totals 15 residues. This chain's CDR3 is CASSVEVHWGNEQFF. The CDR3 nucleotides read TGTGCCAGCAGCGTAGAAGTCCACTGGGGGAATGAGCAGTTCTTC.

This chain joins TRBV28 and TRBJ1-1; D call uncertain. The V gene lost 4 bases and the J gene lost 7 bases, with 31 bases spanning the gap. CDR1 is MDHEN and CDR2 is SYDVKM in the germline V gene. The CDR3 covers 19 residues. Here the CDR3 reads CASSSYSRFNIKGSNEAFF. DNA for the CDR3: TGTGCCAGCAGTTCTTACTCCAGGTTCAACATAAAGGGATCTAATGAAGCTTTCTTT.

This clonotype has at least ten counts. CDR3 in amino acids: CASSTSVNTGELFF. The CDR3 DNA is TGTGCCAGCAGCACTAGCGTCAACACCGGGGAGCTGTTTTTT. The chain employs TRBV7-9 and TRBJ2-2; 7 nucleotides match TRBD2. Per the germline V gene, CDR1 is SEHNR and CDR2 is FQNEAQ (reference sequence). The trim removed 5 bases at V and 2 bases at J, leaving 2 bases unmatched. The length of the CDR3 is 14 residues. Combining the CDR3 with reference TRBV7-9 and TRBJ2-2 gives the whole variable domain DTGVSQNPRHKITKRGQNVTFRCDPISEHNRLYWYRQTLGQGPEFLTYFQNEAQLEKSRLLSDRFSAERPKGSFSTLEIQRTEQGDSAMYLCASSTSVNTGELFFGEGSRLTVL.

This clonotype was counted at least ten times. The chain is built from TRBV7-2 and TRBJ2-1; the match to TRBD2 covers 10 bases. Germline CDR1 is SGHTA and CDR2 is FQGNSA. V lost 1 base, J lost 7 bases, and 7 bases stayed unmatched. The CDR3 spans 16 residues. CDR3 coding DNA: TGTGCCAGCAGCTTAGAAAGCGGGAGGGCCGGAAATGAGCAGTTCTTC. It yields the protein CASSLESGRAGNEQFF.

This clonotype has a handful of counts. V and J are TRBV12-3 or TRBV12-4 and TRBJ2-4; 8 nucleotides line up with TRBD1. This CDR3 is built from 14 residues. The J segment lost 7 bases and the V segment lost 2 bases, leaving 4 bases of the junction unmatched. The CDR3 loop is CASSLMGDRNIQYF. The CDR3 bases are TGTGCCAGCAGTTTAATGGGGGACAGGAACATTCAGTACTTC.

This clonotype was counted a few times. A read error may produce the germline difference seen at one junction end. The chain employs TRBV20-1 and TRBJ2-5; D may be TRBD1 or TRBD2 (5 bases each). Germline V gene lookup returns CDR1 DFQATT and CDR2 SNEGSKA (reference sequence). The CDR3 sequence is 14 residues long. CDR3 coding DNA: TGCAGTGCCTATACCGGGACGGCGGAAGAGGCCCAGTACTTC. Translated, it gives CSAYTGTAEEAQYF.

This clonotype was found many times. This sequence joins TRBV6-6 and TRBJ1-1; D is perhaps TRBD1 (5 bases). The germline V and J ends were trimmed by 5 bases and 2 bases, with 21 bases remaining between them. Germline CDR1 is MNHNY and CDR2 is SVGAGI (reference sequence). The CDR3 has 17 residues. CDR3 coding DNA: TGTGCCAGCAGTCCCCTCTTGGGGCAGTGGGCTAACACTGAAGCTTTCTTT. It encodes CASSPLLGQWANTEAFF.

As regards this clonotype: A read error is likely, as this CDR3 ends without the conserved phenylalanine or tryptophan. This chain links TRBV12-3 or TRBV12-4 with TRBJ1-5; D remains ambiguous. Trimming cost V 8 bases and J 5 bases, with 13 bases left between them. The CDR3 runs to 13 residues. The CDR3 sequence: CASALPGYQPQHS. CDR3 nucleotide sequence: TGTGCCAGCGCCCTACCGGGGTATCAGCCCCAGCATTCT.

Note on this clonotype: A much more abundant neighbour one base away suggests this may be a read error. The gene calls are TRBV18 and TRBJ1-2, with D possibly TRBD1 on 6 matching bases. This CDR3 spans 14 amino acids. Looked up from germline, CDR1 is KGHSH and CDR2 is LQKENI. V lost 4 bases, J lost 8 bases, and 17 bases lay in between. The CDR3 reads CASSLVGGAGGYTF. CDR3 sequence (DNA): TGTGCCAGCTCACTCGTCGGGGGCGCTGGGGGCTACACCTTC.

To note about this clonotype: A read error may account for a junction end that differs from germline. This chain joins TRBV5-4 and TRBJ2-1, with D uncertain. The CDR3 is 14 amino acids. Germline assignment: CDR1 SGHNT and CDR2 YYREEE (reference sequence). DNA for the CDR3: TGTGCCAGCAGGCCGGCCCCGCCCTACAATAAGCAGTTCTTC. It yields the protein CASRPAPPYNKQFF.

This clonotype has ten or more counts. This chain connects TRBV5-1 to TRBJ2-7, with D hard to call. V dropped 4 bases and J dropped 6 bases, with 17 bases sitting between them. The CDR3 has 14 amino acids. Germline V gene data show CDR1 as SGHRS and CDR2 as YFSETQ. CDR3 amino acids: CASSGLGPRVEQYF. CDR3 bases: TGCGCCAGCAGCGGATTAGGACCCCGGGTCGAGCAGTACTTC. Supplemented by reference TRBV5-1 and TRBJ2-7, the full variable domain reads KAGVTQTPRYLIKTRGQQVTLSCSPISGHRSVSWYQQTPGQGLQFLFEYFSETQRNKGNFPGRFSGRQFSNSRSEMNVSTLELGDSALYLCASSGLGPRVEQYFGPGTRLTVT.

The V call is TRBV28, the J call TRBJ2-5, with 7 nucleotides matching TRBD2. In germline, CDR1 is MDHEN, CDR2 SYDVKM. Trimming took 4 bases from V and 0 from J; bases not matched to a gene: 5. The CDR3 runs 15 residues. The CDR3 loop reads CASSYGTTNQETQYF. The CDR3 DNA sequence: TGTGCCAGCAGTTACGGGACTACTAACCAAGAGACCCAGTACTTC.

This clonotype was counted only a few times. The V and J genes are TRBV21-1 and TRBJ2-7. TRBV21-1 is a listed pseudogene. The CDR3 consists of 15 residues. The CDR3 sequence: CASSKGVGESYEQYF. The CDR3, as DNA: TGTGCCAGCAGCAAAGGGGTTGGGGAATCCTACGAGCAGTACTTC.

This clonotype came up a few times. The chain is built from TRBV10-2 and TRBJ1-2; D perhaps matches TRBD1 (5 bases). Trimming pared 0 bases from V and 3 bases from J, leaving 8 bases between. CDR1 is WSHSY and CDR2 is SAAADI in the germline V gene. The length of the CDR3 is 14 residues. The CDR3 region is CASSESRDHYGYTF. CDR3 DNA sequence: TGCGCCAGCAGTGAGTCGAGGGACCACTATGGCTACACCTTC.

This clonotype was recorded a few times. J is TRBJ2-7 and V is TRBV9; 7 positions match TRBD2. J gave up 0 bases and V 0 bases, and 3 bases lay outside the gene matches. The germline V gene has CDR1 SGDLS and CDR2 YYNGEE. The length of the CDR3 is 15 residues. CDR3 bases: TGTGCCAGCAGCGTAGGGGGAGGGACCTCCTACGAGCAGTACTTC. Encoded protein: CASSVGGGTSYEQYF.

There are many counts of this clonotype. This chain joins TRBV6-1 and TRBJ1-6; 7 bases map to TRBD1. The germline V gene has CDR1 MNHNS and CDR2 SASEGT. The junction had 7 bases not matched to a gene; V was cut back by 6 bases and J by 11 bases. The CDR3 runs 13 residues. CDR3 sequence: CASRADRAPPLHF. DNA for the CDR3: TGTGCCAGCAGAGCAGACAGGGCGCCACCCCTCCACTTT.

This clonotype was counted many times. V usage is TRBV28 and J usage is TRBJ1-3; D gene uncertain. Germline CDR1 MDHEN, CDR2 SYDVKM. V lost 10 bases, J lost 1 base, and 14 bases lay in between. CDR3 size: 14 residues. Written as DNA, the CDR3 is TGTGCCATCCGTGGAATGGGATCTGGAAACACCATATATTTT. Amino acids: CAIRGMGSGNTIYF.

This clonotype was counted many times. The V call is TRBV5-5, the J call TRBJ2-2; 7 bases map to TRBD1. V lost 5 bases, J lost 5 bases, and 15 bases stayed unmatched. Germline CDR1 reads SGHKS; CDR2 reads YYEKEE (reference sequence). The CDR3 has 17 residues. The CDR3 here is CASSRRQGALLTGELFF. The CDR3 DNA follows: TGTGCCAGCAGTCGTAGACAGGGTGCCCTACTTACCGGGGAGCTGTTTTTT.

The CDR3 nucleotides are TGTGCCAGCAGCCCCCAGACTAGGGCCTCCTACAATGAGCAGTTCTTC. Its translation: CASSPQTRASYNEQFF. The genes are TRBV9 and TRBJ2-1; TRBD2 might be the D (6 bases). From germline, CDR1 is SGDLS and CDR2 YYNGEE. V gave up 4 bases and J gave up 0 bases, with 14 bases separating them. The CDR3 sequence is 16 residues long.

This clonotype was observed at least ten times. The gene calls are TRBV5-1 and TRBJ2-5, with a weak D call TRBD1 (5 bases). The V and J ends lost 4 bases and 4 bases respectively, with 17 bases between them. The length of the CDR3 is 15 residues. In germline, CDR1 is SGHRS, CDR2 YFSETQ. The CDR3 protein is CASSLDTDNRETQYF. CDR3 DNA: TGCGCCAGCAGCCTAGACACGGACAATCGAGAGACCCAGTACTTC.

The sample holds a few counts of this clonotype. The chain links TRBV7-2 to TRBJ2-7, with 12 nucleotides matching TRBD2. Trimming at V came to 3 bases and at J to 0 bases, leaving 9 bases not matched to a gene. Germline CDR1 SGHTA, CDR2 FQGNSA. CDR3 length equals 18 residues. CDR3 loop: CASSLASGRAISSYEQYF. The CDR3, as DNA: TGTGCCAGCAGCTTGGCTAGCGGGAGGGCTATTAGCTCCTACGAGCAGTACTTC.

This clonotype has ten or more counts. The chain joins TRBV12-3 or TRBV12-4 to TRBJ2-1, with 12 bases aligning to TRBD2. V lost 4 bases, J lost 7 bases, and 8 bases stayed unmatched. The CDR3 covers 16 residues. This CDR3 reads CASSSQTSGRGNEQFF. The CDR3 bases are TGTGCCAGCAGTTCCCAGACTAGCGGGAGAGGTAATGAGCAGTTCTTC.